A selection of T cell receptor beta chains follows, all from one sample in a study of blood T cell repertoires in COVID-19. Repertoires were generated with immunoSEQ multiplex PCR, while TCRdb's copy carries only in-frame clones and drops some. Among around 240,000 clones listed, about 90% were seen once. The sample was PBMCs or T cells enriched from blood (not recorded which). These receptor sequences come from a human donor in a cohort exposed to, infected with or recovered from COVID-19 (not recorded which). The donor label of this sample is uncertain. CDR3s include the opening cysteine and the closing phenylalanine or tryptophan. Fields, in order: D gene, J gene, V gene, clone size, CDR3 protein, CDR3 DNA. A D gene is named only where the DNA matches it firmly. Size is omitted from some rows. Given values are once, few, many or a class for expanded clones.

d_gene: TRBD1; j_gene: TRBJ2-6; v_gene: TRBV11-2; abundance: -; CDR3aa: CASSRTGDSGANVLTF; CDR3nt: TGTGCCAGCAGCCGGACAGGGGACTCTGGGGCCAACGTCCTGACTTTC
d_gene: TRBD2; j_gene: TRBJ2-5; v_gene: TRBV29-1; abundance: -; CDR3aa: CSVEERGEETQYF; CDR3nt: TGCAGCGTTGAAGAGCGGGGGGAAGAGACCCAGTACTTC
d_gene: -; j_gene: TRBJ2-1; v_gene: TRBV11-2; abundance: -; CDR3aa: CASSTPRGREDHNEQFF; CDR3nt: TGTGCCAGCAGCACCCCGAGGGGGAGGGAGGACCACAATGAGCAGTTCTTC
d_gene: -; j_gene: TRBJ2-7; v_gene: TRBV19; abundance: -; CDR3aa: CASSIYGGEQYF; CDR3nt: TGTGCCAGTAGTATATATGGCGGTGAGCAGTACTTC
d_gene: -; j_gene: TRBJ2-7; v_gene: TRBV24-1; abundance: -; CDR3aa: CATSDCRAPCEQYF; CDR3nt: TGTGCCACCAGTGATTGCAGGGCCCCCTGCGAGCAGTACTTC
d_gene: -; j_gene: TRBJ1-2; v_gene: TRBV15; abundance: -; CDR3aa: CATSSPREGGRNYGYTF; CDR3nt: TGTGCCACCAGCAGCCCCCGGGAGGGGGGCAGAAACTATGGCTACACCTTC
d_gene: TRBD1; j_gene: TRBJ2-2; v_gene: TRBV19; abundance: -; CDR3aa: CASSKGDRKTGELFF; CDR3nt: TGTGCCAGTAGCAAGGGGGACAGGAAAACCGGGGAGCTGTTTTTT
d_gene: -; j_gene: TRBJ2-7; v_gene: TRBV27; abundance: -; CDR3aa: CASSLSPTTYEQYF; CDR3nt: TGTGCCAGCAGTTTATCACCGACAACCTACGAGCAGTACTTC
d_gene: -; j_gene: TRBJ1-4; v_gene: TRBV2; abundance: -; CDR3aa: CASSEGWQTNEKLFF; CDR3nt: TGTGCCAGCAGTGAAGGTTGGCAGACTAATGAAAAACTGTTTTTT
d_gene: -; j_gene: TRBJ1-1; v_gene: TRBV5-5; abundance: -; CDR3aa: CASSLRGGEAFF; CDR3nt: TGTGCCAGCAGCTTAAGGGGCGGTGAGGCTTTCTTT
d_gene: TRBD2; j_gene: TRBJ2-6; v_gene: TRBV30; abundance: -; CDR3aa: CAWSSSGTMSGANVLTF; CDR3nt: TGTGCCTGGAGTTCAAGCGGGACGATGTCTGGGGCCAACGTCCTGACTTTC
d_gene: TRBD1; j_gene: TRBJ1-2; v_gene: TRBV30; abundance: -; CDR3aa: CAWSLRQGLGYTF; CDR3nt: TGTGCCTGGAGTTTAAGACAGGGGCTAGGCTACACCTTC
d_gene: -; j_gene: TRBJ1-2; v_gene: TRBV7-9; abundance: -; CDR3aa: CASSLAFGAGDYGYTF; CDR3nt: TGTGCCAGCAGCTTAGCTTTTGGGGCAGGGGACTATGGCTACACCTTC
d_gene: -; j_gene: TRBJ2-5; v_gene: TRBV6-5; abundance: -; CDR3aa: CASTGGGEETQYF; CDR3nt: TGTGCCAGTACCGGTGGCGGGGAAGAGACCCAGTACTTC
d_gene: -; j_gene: TRBJ1-6; v_gene: TRBV19; abundance: once; CDR3aa: CASQGQQGYNSPLHF; CDR3nt: TGTGCCAGTCAAGGACAACAGGGCTATAATTCACCCCTCCACTTT
d_gene: -; j_gene: TRBJ1-1; v_gene: TRBV2; abundance: -; CDR3aa: CASIKVRRTEAFF; CDR3nt: TGTGCCAGCATTAAAGTCAGAAGAACTGAAGCTTTCTTT
d_gene: TRBD2; j_gene: TRBJ2-1; v_gene: TRBV18; abundance: -; CDR3aa: CASSEDSGGLYNEQFF; CDR3nt: TGTGCCAGCTCGGAGGATAGCGGGGGGCTTTACAATGAGCAGTTCTTC
d_gene: TRBD1; j_gene: TRBJ2-1; v_gene: TRBV18; abundance: -; CDR3aa: CASSPIVGQGRGVYNEQFF; CDR3nt: TGTGCCAGCTCACCAATTGTCGGACAGGGCAGAGGGGTTTACAATGAGCAGTTCTTC
d_gene: -; j_gene: TRBJ1-4; v_gene: TRBV9; abundance: -; CDR3aa: CASSVGPGTSNEKLFF; CDR3nt: TGTGCCAGCAGCGTAGGCCCCGGGACATCTAATGAAAAACTGTTTTTT
d_gene: -; j_gene: TRBJ2-5; v_gene: TRBV4-3; abundance: -; CDR3aa: CASSQLDRTQETQYF; CDR3nt: TGCGCCAGCAGCCAACTTGACAGGACCCAAGAGACCCAGTACTTC
d_gene: -; j_gene: TRBJ2-3; v_gene: TRBV6-4; abundance: -; CDR3aa: CASSDAFTSPDTQYF; CDR3nt: TGTGCCAGCAGTGACGCGTTCACTAGCCCAGATACGCAGTATTTT
d_gene: -; j_gene: TRBJ1-4; v_gene: TRBV7-9; abundance: -; CDR3aa: CASSPGRETEKLFF; CDR3nt: TGTGCCAGCAGCCCAGGACGGGAAACAGAAAAACTGTTTTTT
d_gene: -; j_gene: TRBJ1-2; v_gene: TRBV10-2; abundance: -; CDR3aa: CASSESEGIGNYGYTF; CDR3nt: TGCGCCAGCAGTGAGTCGGAGGGAATTGGGAACTATGGCTACACCTTC
d_gene: TRBD1; j_gene: TRBJ1-2; v_gene: TRBV7-6; abundance: -; CDR3aa: CASSLEQGDGYTF; CDR3nt: TGTGCCAGCAGCTTAGAACAGGGGGATGGCTACACCTTC
d_gene: TRBD2; j_gene: TRBJ2-5; v_gene: TRBV10-3; abundance: once; CDR3aa: CAISIAGGNAETQYF; CDR3nt: TGTGCCATCAGTATAGCGGGGGGGAACGCGGAGACCCAGTACTTC
d_gene: TRBD1; j_gene: TRBJ1-4; v_gene: TRBV7-9; abundance: -; CDR3aa: CASSWSGDRNEKLFF; CDR3nt: TGTGCCAGCAGCTGGTCCGGGGACAGGAATGAAAAACTGTTTTTT
d_gene: TRBD1; j_gene: TRBJ2-7; v_gene: TRBV6-2/TRBV6-3; abundance: -; CDR3aa: CASSRTGEVDEQYF; CDR3nt: TGTGCCAGCAGTCGGACAGGGGAGGTGGACGAGCAGTACTTC
d_gene: TRBD2; j_gene: TRBJ2-3; v_gene: TRBV3-1/TRBV3-2; abundance: -; CDR3aa: CASSTGTSGADTQYF; CDR3nt: TGTGCCAGCAGCACCGGGACTAGTGGTGCAGATACGCAGTATTTT
d_gene: TRBD1; j_gene: TRBJ1-1; v_gene: TRBV6-5; abundance: once; CDR3aa: CASRYRGRVINTEAFF; CDR3nt: TGTGCCAGCAGGTACAGGGGGCGCGTAATAAACACTGAAGCTTTCTTT
d_gene: -; j_gene: TRBJ1-2; v_gene: TRBV5-4; abundance: few; CDR3aa: CASSLGDRPNYGYTF; CDR3nt: TGTGCCAGCAGCTTGGGTGACAGACCTAACTATGGCTACACCTTC
d_gene: -; j_gene: TRBJ2-2; v_gene: TRBV7-2; abundance: -; CDR3aa: CASSLERNTGELFF; CDR3nt: TGTGCCAGCAGCTTAGAGAGGAACACCGGGGAGCTGTTTTTT
d_gene: TRBD1; j_gene: TRBJ2-5; v_gene: TRBV24-1; abundance: -; CDR3aa: CATSDPGQGDQYF; CDR3nt: TGTGCCACCAGTGATCCGGGACAGGGTGACCAGTACTTC
d_gene: -; j_gene: TRBJ1-5; v_gene: TRBV12-5; abundance: -; CDR3aa: CASDTYPGFPWSNQPQHF; CDR3nt: TGTGCTAGCGATACATACCCCGGGTTCCCCTGGAGCAATCAGCCCCAGCATTTT
d_gene: -; j_gene: TRBJ2-7; v_gene: TRBV19; abundance: -; CDR3aa: CASSPHNSYEQYF; CDR3nt: TGTGCCAGTAGTCCTCACAACTCCTACGAGCAGTACTTC
d_gene: -; j_gene: TRBJ1-1; v_gene: TRBV24-1; abundance: -; CDR3aa: CATSPSTAGDTEAFF; CDR3nt: TGTGCCACCAGTCCGTCGACAGCGGGGGACACTGAAGCTTTCTTT
d_gene: TRBD1; j_gene: TRBJ1-2; v_gene: TRBV15; abundance: -; CDR3aa: CATSRVDRGRNYGYTF; CDR3nt: TGTGCCACCAGCAGAGTCGACAGGGGAAGGAACTATGGCTACACCTTC
d_gene: -; j_gene: TRBJ2-7; v_gene: TRBV3-1/TRBV3-2; abundance: -; CDR3aa: CASSQDLNRQYF; CDR3nt: TGTGCCAGCAGCCAAGACCTTAATCGGCAGTACTTC
d_gene: -; j_gene: TRBJ2-7; v_gene: TRBV12-1; abundance: -; CDR3aa: CASSFWGGPFYEQYF; CDR3nt: TGTGCCAGCAGCTTTTGGGGGGGGCCATTCTACGAGCAGTACTTC
d_gene: -; j_gene: TRBJ1-1; v_gene: TRBV11-2; abundance: -; CDR3aa: CASSFQVPRNTEAFF; CDR3nt: TGTGCCAGCAGCTTCCAGGTCCCAAGGAACACTGAAGCTTTCTTT
d_gene: TRBD1; j_gene: TRBJ2-7; v_gene: TRBV11-2; abundance: -; CDR3aa: CASSLWTGGDEQYF; CDR3nt: TGTGCCAGCAGCTTGTGGACAGGGGGCGACGAGCAGTACTTC
d_gene: -; j_gene: TRBJ1-1; v_gene: TRBV19; abundance: -; CDR3aa: CASSRPRRDPEAFF; CDR3nt: TGTGCCAGTAGTCGCCCGAGGAGGGACCCTGAAGCTTTCTTT
d_gene: -; j_gene: TRBJ1-2; v_gene: TRBV2; abundance: once; CDR3aa: CASSDRRASYTF; CDR3nt: TGTGCCAGCAGTGATCGCAGGGCCAGCTACACCTTC